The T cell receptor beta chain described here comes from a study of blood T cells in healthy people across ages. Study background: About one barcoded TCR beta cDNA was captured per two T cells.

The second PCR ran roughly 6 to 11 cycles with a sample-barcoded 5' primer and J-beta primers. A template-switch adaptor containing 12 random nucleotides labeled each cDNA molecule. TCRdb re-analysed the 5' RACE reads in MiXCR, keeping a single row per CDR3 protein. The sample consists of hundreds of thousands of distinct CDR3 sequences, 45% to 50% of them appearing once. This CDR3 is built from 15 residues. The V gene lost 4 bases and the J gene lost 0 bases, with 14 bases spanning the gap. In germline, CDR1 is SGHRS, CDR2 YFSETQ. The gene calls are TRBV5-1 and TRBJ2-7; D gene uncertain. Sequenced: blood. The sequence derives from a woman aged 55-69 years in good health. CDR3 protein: CASSLAVALSYEQYF. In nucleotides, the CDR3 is TGCGCCAGCAGCCTGGCCGTGGCGCTCTCCTACGAGCAGTACTTC. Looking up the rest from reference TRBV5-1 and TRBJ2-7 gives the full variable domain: KAGVTQTPRYLIKTRGQQVTLSCSPISGHRSVSWYQQTPGQGLQFLFEYFSETQRNKGNFPGRFSGRQFSNSRSEMNVSTLELGDSALYLCASSLAVALSYEQYFGPGTRLTVT.